This is a list of T cell receptor beta chains from one sample in a study of human T cells and chemical hapten exposure. TCRdb ran MiXCR on the RACE reads and lists one entry per CDR3 protein. The sample records tens of thousands of distinct CDR3 sequences, about 7% being singletons. The sequencing used whole blood, collected in connection with sensitization to the hapten diphenylcyclopropenone (DPC). Receptors originate from a woman between 25 and 40 years old with alopecia areata. Some clones in this sample may be carry-over from other donors' samples. Both conserved end residues are part of each CDR3. D genes are given only for firm matches. Rows give clone size only sometimes, using once, few, many, or a class for an expanded clone.

d_call j_call v_call clone_size cdr3_aa cdr3_nt
TRBD2 TRBJ2-5 TRBV6-5 many CASSYSISGGLQETQYF TGTGCCAGCAGTTACTCGATCAGCGGGGGGCTCCAAGAGACCCAGTACTTC
NA TRBJ2-5 TRBV20-1 few CSASAALAGSQETQYF TGCAGTGCTAGCGCGGCTTTGGCGGGGAGCCAAGAGACCCAGTACTTC
NA TRBJ1-6 TRBV6-5 NA CASSSVQGLSPLHF TGTGCCAGCAGTTCCGTACAGGGACTTTCACCCCTCCACTTT
NA TRBJ1-5 TRBV21-1 few CASSTRDSSPNQPQHF TGTGCCAGCAGCACCAGGGACAGCTCACCCAATCAGCCCCAGCATTTT
NA TRBJ1-1 TRBV3-1 many CASSPQTDEAFF TGTGCCAGCAGCCCTCAGACAGATGAAGCTTTCTTT
TRBD2 TRBJ2-1 TRBV14 many CASSQADGGASYNEQFF TGTGCCAGCAGCCAAGCAGACGGGGGGGCTTCCTACAATGAGCAGTTCTTC
TRBD2 TRBJ2-3 TRBV2 many CANTPSGGTDTQYF TGTGCCAACACCCCGAGCGGGGGCACAGATACGCAGTATTTT
TRBD2 TRBJ2-1 TRBV7-6 NA CASSTGSGGAIDEQFF TGTGCCAGCAGCACAGGTAGCGGGGGGGCCATTGATGAGCAGTTCTTC
NA TRBJ1-5 TRBV20-1 many CSASRLGQPQHF TGCAGTGCTAGTCGGCTGGGTCAGCCCCAGCATTTT
TRBD2 TRBJ2-5 TRBV5-1 many CASSFSGGAEETQYF TGCGCCAGCAGCTTTAGCGGGGGGGCCGAGGAGACCCAGTACTTC
TRBD1 TRBJ2-5 TRBV6-5 many CASREIGTGGRETQYF TGTGCCAGCAGAGAGATCGGGACAGGGGGAAGAGAGACCCAGTACTTC
TRBD1 TRBJ1-4 TRBV30 NA CAWSTQGGRLFF TGTGCCTGGAGCACTCAGGGGGGCCGACTGTTTTTT
NA TRBJ1-6 TRBV5-1 few CASSLGANNSPLHF TGCGCCAGCAGCTTGGGAGCGAATAATTCACCCCTCCACTTT
TRBD1 TRBJ2-2 TRBV7-9 many CASSLVSGGQNTGELFF TGTGCCAGCAGCTTAGTGTCAGGGGGCCAGAACACCGGGGAGCTGTTTTTT
TRBD2 TRBJ2-7 TRBV6-6 NA CASRGDLSTYEQYF TGTGCCAGCCGGGGGGACTTGAGTACCTACGAGCAGTACTTC
NA TRBJ1-2 TRBV21-1 many CASSPAKKEDRGQVYGYTF TGTGCCAGCAGCCCAGCAAAAAAGGAGGACAGGGGGCAGGTCTATGGCTACACCTTC
NA TRBJ1-5 TRBV20-1 few CSARDSDRITQPQHF TGCAGTGCTAGAGACTCAGACAGGATAACTCAGCCCCAGCATTTT
NA TRBJ1-1 TRBV7-9 many CASSSQGPTTEAFF TGTGCCAGCAGCTCGCAGGGGCCTACCACTGAAGCTTTCTTT
NA TRBJ2-7 TRBV18 many CASSLGRVNEQYF TGTGCCAGCTCACTCGGCAGGGTCAACGAGCAGTACTTC
NA TRBJ2-7 TRBV7-9 many CASSSKGSEQYF TGTGCCAGCAGCTCCAAGGGCAGTGAGCAGTACTTC
NA TRBJ2-5 TRBV12-3/TRBV12-4 NA CASSFRPGETQYF TGTGCCAGCAGTTTCCGGCCAGGGGAGACCCAGTACTTC
NA TRBJ2-7 TRBV12-2 many CASRSAFWRGDSSYEQYF TGTGCAAGTCGCTCCGCGTTCTGGCGGGGGGACAGCTCCTACGAGCAGTACTTC
TRBD2 TRBJ2-7 TRBV5-1 many CASSPLAGGNYEQYF TGCGCCAGCAGCCCGCTAGCGGGGGGAAACTACGAGCAGTACTTC
NA TRBJ1-2 TRBV12-5 many CASGLVLNVVRMGYGYTF TGTGCTAGTGGTTTGGTACTAAATGTTGTGCGAATGGGCTATGGCTACACCTTC
NA TRBJ2-2 TRBV4-2 many CASSQERLTGELFF TGTGCCAGCAGCCAAGAAAGACTGACCGGGGAGCTGTTTTTT
NA TRBJ2-5 TRBV6-5 many CASSYSGARHF TGTGCCAGCAGTTACTCGGGGGCCCGACACTTC
TRBD1 TRBJ1-5 TRBV10-3 many CAISAGQGQPQHF TGTGCCATCAGTGCCGGACAGGGGCAGCCCCAGCATTTT
NA TRBJ2-1 TRBV5-4 NA CASSIPRGYEQFF TGTGCCAGCAGTATCCCTAGGGGCTATGAGCAGTTCTTC
NA TRBJ2-5 TRBV2 many CASRFGAGGEETQYF TGTGCCAGCAGATTTGGGGCCGGGGGTGAAGAGACCCAGTACTTC
NA TRBJ1-1 TRBV12-3/TRBV12-4 many CASRGGAEAFF TGTGCCAGCAGGGGGGGCGCTGAAGCTTTCTTT
NA TRBJ1-5 TRBV20-1 many CSAYAGTNRNQPQHF TGCAGTGCTTATGCCGGGACAAACCGCAATCAGCCCCAGCATTTT
TRBD2 TRBJ2-2 TRBV7-9 many CASSFPGRANTGELFF TGTGCCAGCAGCTTCCCTGGGAGGGCGAACACCGGGGAGCTGTTTTTT
NA TRBJ1-1 TRBV5-5 many CASRSTERRVNTEAFF TGTGCCAGCAGATCAACCGAGCGGCGGGTGAACACTGAAGCTTTCTTT
NA TRBJ2-7 TRBV5-1 NA CASSVSPTAKYEQYF TGCGCCAGCAGCGTATCACCCACAGCTAAATACGAGCAGTACTTC
TRBD2 TRBJ2-1 TRBV10-2 many CASMWTSGGADEQFF TGCGCCAGCATGTGGACTAGCGGGGGGGCCGATGAGCAGTTCTTC
NA TRBJ2-1 TRBV7-9 NA CASSLAGGHVNEQFF TGTGCCAGCAGCTTAGCGGGGGGGCATGTCAATGAGCAGTTCTTC
NA TRBJ1-6 TRBV7-6 many CASSLEPAAGENSPLHF TGTGCCAGCAGCTTAGAACCCGCGGCGGGGGAGAATTCACCCCTCCACTTT
NA TRBJ1-1 TRBV30 NA CAWSMRNTEAFF TGTGCCTGGAGTATGCGGAACACTGAAGCTTTCTTT
TRBD2 TRBJ2-5 TRBV7-2 NA CASSFSGGAAETQYF TGTGCCAGCAGCTTTAGCGGGGGGGCCGCAGAGACCCAGTACTTC
NA TRBJ1-1 TRBV7-6 many CASSLPWTSPVNTEAFF TGTGCCAGCAGCTTACCATGGACTTCGCCGGTGAACACTGAAGCTTTCTTT
TRBD2 TRBJ2-2 TRBV12-3/TRBV12-4 many CASSFMAGEAALFF TGTGCCAGCAGTTTCATGGCGGGAGAGGCGGCGCTGTTTTTT
NA TRBJ1-6 TRBV7-9 many CASSLLSGNSPLHF TGTGCCAGCAGCTTACTATCAGGAAATTCACCCCTCCACTTT
NA TRBJ1-5 TRBV19 NA CASTRREGNQPQHF TGTGCCAGTACCCGGCGGGAGGGCAATCAGCCCCAGCATTTT
TRBD2 TRBJ2-2 TRBV30 few CAWKREGWAGELFF TGTGCCTGGAAGAGGGAGGGTTGGGCCGGGGAGCTGTTTTTT
NA TRBJ1-6 TRBV3-1 few CASNSAGTHSPLHF TGTGCCAGCAATTCGGCCGGGACACATTCACCCCTCCACTTT
TRBD1 TRBJ1-2 TRBV7-9 few CASNRDRNTYGYTF TGTGCCAGCAACCGGGACAGGAATACCTATGGCTACACCTTC
TRBD1 TRBJ1-6 TRBV5-6 many CASSLRTGQGGSPLHF TGTGCCAGCAGCTTACGTACGGGACAGGGTGGCTCACCCCTCCACTTT